This T cell receptor (beta chain) was obtained from a study of CD4+ T cells in melanoma. Study-level findings and limits: CD8+ T cell, macrophage and B cell function reportedly correlated with neoantigen-specific CD4+ T cells. In melanoma, neoantigen-specific CD4+ T cells reportedly differed in differentiation state.

The CDR3 is 12 residues long. In germline, CDR1 is MNHEY, CDR2 SVGAGI. Trimming removed 5 bases at V and 10 bases at J, with 12 bases between. A remark on this clone: Its antigen is undetermined.

TCRdb keeps only in-frame clones here, not all; method: immunoSEQ multiplex PCR. This table holds tens of thousands of clones, about 72% found once. Sequencing was carried out using tumor tissue. This TCR was sampled from a human donor with melanoma. The gene calls are TRBV6-5 and TRBJ2-1; D not certain. The CDR3 is CASSPRVGEQFF. The CDR3 DNA reads TGTGCCAGCAGTCCAAGGGTGGGCGAGCAGTTCTTC.